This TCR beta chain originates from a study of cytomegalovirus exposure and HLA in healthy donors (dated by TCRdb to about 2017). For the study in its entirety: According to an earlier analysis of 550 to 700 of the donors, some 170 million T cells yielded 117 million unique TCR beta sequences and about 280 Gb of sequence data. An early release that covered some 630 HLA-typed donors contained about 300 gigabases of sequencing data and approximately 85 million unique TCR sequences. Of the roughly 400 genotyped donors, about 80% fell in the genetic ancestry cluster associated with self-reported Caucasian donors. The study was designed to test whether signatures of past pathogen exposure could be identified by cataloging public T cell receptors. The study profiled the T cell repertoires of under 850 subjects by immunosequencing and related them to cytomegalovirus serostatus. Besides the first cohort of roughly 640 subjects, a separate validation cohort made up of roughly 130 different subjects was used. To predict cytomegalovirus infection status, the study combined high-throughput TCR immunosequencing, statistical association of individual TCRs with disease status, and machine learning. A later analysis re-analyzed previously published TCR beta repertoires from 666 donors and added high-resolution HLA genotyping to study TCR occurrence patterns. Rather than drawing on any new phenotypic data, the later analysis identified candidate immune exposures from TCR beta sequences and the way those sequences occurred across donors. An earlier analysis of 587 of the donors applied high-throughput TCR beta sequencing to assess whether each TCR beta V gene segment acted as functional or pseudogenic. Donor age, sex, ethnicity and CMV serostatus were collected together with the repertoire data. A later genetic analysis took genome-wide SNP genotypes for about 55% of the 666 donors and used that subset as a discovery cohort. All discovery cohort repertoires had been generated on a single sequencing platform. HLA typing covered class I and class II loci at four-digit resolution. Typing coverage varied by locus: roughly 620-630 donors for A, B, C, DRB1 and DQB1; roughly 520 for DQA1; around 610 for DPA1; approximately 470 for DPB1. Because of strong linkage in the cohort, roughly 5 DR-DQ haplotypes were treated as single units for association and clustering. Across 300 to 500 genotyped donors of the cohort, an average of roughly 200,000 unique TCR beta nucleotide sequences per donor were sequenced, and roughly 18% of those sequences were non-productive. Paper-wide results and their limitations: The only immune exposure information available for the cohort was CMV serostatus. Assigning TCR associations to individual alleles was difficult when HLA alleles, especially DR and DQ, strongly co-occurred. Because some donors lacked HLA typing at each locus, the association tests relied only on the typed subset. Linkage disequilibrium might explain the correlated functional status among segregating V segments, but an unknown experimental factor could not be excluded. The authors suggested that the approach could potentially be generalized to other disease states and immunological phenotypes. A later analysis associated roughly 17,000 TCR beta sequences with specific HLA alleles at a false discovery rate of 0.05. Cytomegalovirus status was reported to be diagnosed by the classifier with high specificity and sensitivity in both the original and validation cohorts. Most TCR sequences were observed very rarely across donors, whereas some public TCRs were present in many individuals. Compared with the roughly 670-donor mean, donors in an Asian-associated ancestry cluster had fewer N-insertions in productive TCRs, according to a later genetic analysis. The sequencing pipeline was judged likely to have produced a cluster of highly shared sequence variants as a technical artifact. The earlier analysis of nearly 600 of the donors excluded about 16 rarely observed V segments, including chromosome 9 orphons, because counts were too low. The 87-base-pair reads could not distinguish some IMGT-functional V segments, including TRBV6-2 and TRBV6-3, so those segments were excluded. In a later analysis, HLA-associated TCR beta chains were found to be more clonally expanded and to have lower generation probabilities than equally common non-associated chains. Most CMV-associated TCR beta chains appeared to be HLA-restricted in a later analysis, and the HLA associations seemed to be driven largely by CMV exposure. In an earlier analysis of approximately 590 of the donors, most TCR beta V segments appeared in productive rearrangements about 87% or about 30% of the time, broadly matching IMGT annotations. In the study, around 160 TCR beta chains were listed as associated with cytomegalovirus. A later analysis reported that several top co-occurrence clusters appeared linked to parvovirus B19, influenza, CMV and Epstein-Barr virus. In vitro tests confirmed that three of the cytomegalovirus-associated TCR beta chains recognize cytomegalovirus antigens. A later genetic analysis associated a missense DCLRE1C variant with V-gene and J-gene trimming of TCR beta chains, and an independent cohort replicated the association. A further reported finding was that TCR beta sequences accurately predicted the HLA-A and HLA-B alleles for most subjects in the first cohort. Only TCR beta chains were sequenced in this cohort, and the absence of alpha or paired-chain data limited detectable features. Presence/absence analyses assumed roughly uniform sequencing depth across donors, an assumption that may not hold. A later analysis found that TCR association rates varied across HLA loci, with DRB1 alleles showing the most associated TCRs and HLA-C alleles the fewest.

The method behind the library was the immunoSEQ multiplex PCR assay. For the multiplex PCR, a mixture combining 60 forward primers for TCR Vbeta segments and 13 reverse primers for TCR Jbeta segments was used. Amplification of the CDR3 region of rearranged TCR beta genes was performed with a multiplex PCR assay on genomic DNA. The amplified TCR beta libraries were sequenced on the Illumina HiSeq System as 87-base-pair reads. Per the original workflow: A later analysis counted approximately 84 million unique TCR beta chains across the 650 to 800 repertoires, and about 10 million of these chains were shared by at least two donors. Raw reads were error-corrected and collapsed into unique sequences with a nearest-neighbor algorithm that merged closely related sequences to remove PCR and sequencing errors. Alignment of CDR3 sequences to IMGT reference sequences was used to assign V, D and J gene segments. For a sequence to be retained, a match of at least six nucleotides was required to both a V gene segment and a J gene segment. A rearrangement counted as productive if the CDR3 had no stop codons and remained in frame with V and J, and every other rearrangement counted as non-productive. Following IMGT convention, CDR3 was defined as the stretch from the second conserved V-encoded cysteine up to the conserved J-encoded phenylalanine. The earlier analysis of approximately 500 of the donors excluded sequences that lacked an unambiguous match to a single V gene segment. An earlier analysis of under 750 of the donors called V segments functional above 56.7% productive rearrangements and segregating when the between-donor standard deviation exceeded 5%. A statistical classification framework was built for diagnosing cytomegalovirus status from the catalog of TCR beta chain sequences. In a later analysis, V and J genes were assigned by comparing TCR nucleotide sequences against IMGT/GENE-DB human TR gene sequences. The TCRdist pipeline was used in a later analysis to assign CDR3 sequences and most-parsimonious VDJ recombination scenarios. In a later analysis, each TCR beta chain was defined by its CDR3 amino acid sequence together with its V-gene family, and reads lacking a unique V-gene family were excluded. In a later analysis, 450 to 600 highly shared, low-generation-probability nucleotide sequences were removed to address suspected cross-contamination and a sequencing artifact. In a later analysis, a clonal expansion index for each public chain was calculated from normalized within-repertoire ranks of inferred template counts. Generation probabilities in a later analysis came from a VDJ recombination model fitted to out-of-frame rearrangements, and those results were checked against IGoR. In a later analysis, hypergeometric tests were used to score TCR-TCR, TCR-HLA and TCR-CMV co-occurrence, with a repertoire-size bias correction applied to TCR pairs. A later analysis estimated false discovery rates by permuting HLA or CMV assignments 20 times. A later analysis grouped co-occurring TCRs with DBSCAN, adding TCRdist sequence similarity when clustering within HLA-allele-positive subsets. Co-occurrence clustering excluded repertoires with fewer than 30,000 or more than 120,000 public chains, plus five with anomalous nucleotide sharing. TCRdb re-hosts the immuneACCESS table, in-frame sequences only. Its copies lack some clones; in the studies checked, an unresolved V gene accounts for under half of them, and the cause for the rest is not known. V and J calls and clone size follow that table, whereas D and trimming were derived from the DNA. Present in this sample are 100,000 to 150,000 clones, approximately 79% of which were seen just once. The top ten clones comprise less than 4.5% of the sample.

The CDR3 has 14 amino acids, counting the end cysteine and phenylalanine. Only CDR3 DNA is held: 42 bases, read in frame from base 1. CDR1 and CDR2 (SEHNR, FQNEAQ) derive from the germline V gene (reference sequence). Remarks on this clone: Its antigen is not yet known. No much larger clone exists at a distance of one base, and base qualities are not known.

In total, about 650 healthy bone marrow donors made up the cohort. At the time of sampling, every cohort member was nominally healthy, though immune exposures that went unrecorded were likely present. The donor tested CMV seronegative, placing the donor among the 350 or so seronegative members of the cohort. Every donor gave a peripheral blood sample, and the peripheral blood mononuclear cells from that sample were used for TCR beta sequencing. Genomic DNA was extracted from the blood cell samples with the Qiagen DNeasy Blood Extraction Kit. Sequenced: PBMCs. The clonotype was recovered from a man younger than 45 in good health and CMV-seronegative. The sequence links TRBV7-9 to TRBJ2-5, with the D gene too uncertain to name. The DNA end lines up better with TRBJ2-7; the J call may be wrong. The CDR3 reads CASSLNAEFYEQYF. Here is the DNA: TGTGCCAGCAGCTTAAACGCTGAGTTCTACGAGCAGTACTTC.